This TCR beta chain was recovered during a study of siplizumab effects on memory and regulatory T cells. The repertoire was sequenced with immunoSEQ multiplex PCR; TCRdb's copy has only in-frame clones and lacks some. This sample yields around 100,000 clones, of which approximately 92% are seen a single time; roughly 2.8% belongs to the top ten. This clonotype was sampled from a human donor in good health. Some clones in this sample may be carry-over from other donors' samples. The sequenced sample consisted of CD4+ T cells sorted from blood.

CDR3 protein: CSVDSGTGQSGQYF. CDR3 coding DNA: TGCAGCGTTGACTCCGGGACAGGGCAGTCTGGGCAGTACTTC. The chain employs TRBV29-1 and TRBJ2-7; the match to TRBD1 covers 9 bases. The CDR3 is 14 amino acids. J lost 9 bases, V lost 3 bases, and 12 bases had no gene match. The germline V gene encodes CDR1 SQVTM and CDR2 ANQGSEA.